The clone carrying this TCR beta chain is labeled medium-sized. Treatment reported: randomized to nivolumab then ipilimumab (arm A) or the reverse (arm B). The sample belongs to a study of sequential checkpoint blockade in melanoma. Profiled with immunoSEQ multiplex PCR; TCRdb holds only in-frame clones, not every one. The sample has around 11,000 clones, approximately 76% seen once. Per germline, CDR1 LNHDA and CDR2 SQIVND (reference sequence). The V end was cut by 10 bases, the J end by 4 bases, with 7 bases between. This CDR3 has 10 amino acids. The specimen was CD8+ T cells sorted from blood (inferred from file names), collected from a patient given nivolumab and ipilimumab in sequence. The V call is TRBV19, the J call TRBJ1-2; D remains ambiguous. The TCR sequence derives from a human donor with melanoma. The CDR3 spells CATEAYGYTF. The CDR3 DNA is TGTGCCACGGAGGCCTATGGCTACACCTTC. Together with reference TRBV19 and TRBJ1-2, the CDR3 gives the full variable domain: DGGITQSPKYLFRKEGQNVTLSCEQNLNHDAMYWYRQDPGQGLRLIYYSQIVNDFQKGDIAEGYSVSREKKESFPLTVTSAQKNPTAFYLCATEAYGYTFGSGTRLTVV.